This T cell receptor beta chain comes out of a study of blood T cell repertoires in COVID-19 (dated by TCRdb to 2018 to 2021). For the study in its entirety: For ImmuneRACE Cohort 3, a participant was defined as recovered based on two consecutive negative NP/OP PCR tests, clearance by a healthcare professional, or resolution of symptoms. Samples covering the acute and convalescent phases of COVID-19 were provided by collaborators in the United States, Italy and Spain. The material from the prospective study consisted of cDNA or gDNA derived from T cells, B-cell-depleted T cells, or PBMCs. Deeply sampled blood TCRbeta repertoires from subjects exposed to, actively infected with, or recovered from COVID-19 were included in the dataset. The repertoires were made available in a free public database intended to serve as a resource for research on the immune response to SARS-CoV-2. The samples were drawn from the first 160 participants of the ongoing ImmuneRACE study and from 1,200 or so subjects provided by 6 global collaborators. Nearly every sample came with metadata listing a de-identified subject ID, COVID-19 status, age in years and sex. Where available, HLA class I and class II types were obtained from metadata supplied by the sample provider rather than from assay-based typing. Findings and caveats that apply to the study as a whole: The amount of clinical and demographic metadata varied by source and participant and was provided uncurated.

In the case of this clone: Its recognized antigen is unknown. Base-call qualities are not available, and no considerably larger clone is one nucleotide away.

Participants in the prospective study were aged roughly 18 to 90 years, lived in some 24 United States geographic areas, and enrolled through a virtual design. In the prospective study, cohorts were assigned on the basis of participant-reported clinical history obtained from a screening survey and a study questionnaire. In the prospective study, mobile phlebotomists collected whole blood, serum and a nasopharyngeal or oropharyngeal swab from each participant. Prospective study participants could optionally give additional blood draws and questionnaires over an approximately 2-month period. Blood samples from the prospective study were shipped frozen or at room temperature prior to DNA extraction. Cut back by 10 bases and 6 bases, the V and J ends lie 15 bases apart. Measured from the cysteine to the phenylalanine, the CDR3 is 12 residues long. The only DNA kept is the CDR3, 36 bases in frame from the first base. CDR1 and CDR2 (MNHEY, SMNVEV) derive from the germline V gene (reference sequence).

TCRbeta CDR3 regions were amplified from genomic DNA by means of the immunoSEQ Assay, a bias-controlled multiplex PCR. The paper's processing steps were these. The number of nucleated cells in each sample was estimated from the amplification of reference gene primers within the assay. Sequence reads were collapsed and filtered to measure the absolute abundance of every unique TCRbeta CDR3 rearrangement. Productive Simpson clonality was computed per sample as the square root of Simpson's diversity index over productive rearrangements. TCRdb mirrors the immuneACCESS table, restricted to in-frame sequences. Some clones are absent from its copies; in checked studies, under half trace to an unresolved V gene, and the reason for the others is unknown. For V, J and clone size, that table is used; D and trimming come from the DNA. In all, the sample holds more than 200,000 clones, and 80% to 90% of those were seen once. The top ten constitute roughly 7.2% of the sample.

The rearrangement joined TRBV27 to TRBJ1-2; TRBD1 is possibly the D segment (5 matching bases). The clonotype was recovered from a man aged 30-40 years in a cohort exposed to, infected with or recovered from COVID-19 (not recorded which). What was sequenced was PBMCs or T cells enriched from blood (not recorded which). The DNA sequence reads TGTGCCACCGGCGTCGGGGGAGATGGCTACACCTTC. This codes for CATGVGGDGYTF.